The present T cell receptor beta chain was sequenced within a study of cytomegalovirus exposure and HLA in healthy donors. In the study overall: Later, an analysis reported that the 130 or so validation repertoires had used the same platform as the roughly 680 first-cohort repertoires.

Data came from immunoSEQ multiplex PCR; TCRdb stores just in-frame clones and leaves some out. Of some 260,000 clones in the sample, less than 95% were seen once. About this clone: Its antigen is unidentified.

Whole-study results and caveats: It was confirmed in vitro that three of the CMV-associated chains were specific for CMV antigens. Reports described diagnosis of cytomegalovirus status by the classifier as highly specific and sensitive. The finding came from a later analysis; first-cohort TCR clusters tended to co-occur in the 110 or so validation repertoires.

Germline values: CDR1 SGHRS, CDR2 YFSETQ. J gave up 6 bases and V 0 bases, and 7 bases lay outside the gene matches. There are 16 residues in the CDR3. The source is a woman in her 30s in good health and CMV-seronegative. The source material was PBMCs. V gene TRBV5-1 combines with J gene TRBJ2-1; TRBD2 agrees at 9 bases. CDR3: CASSLAIAGAFNEQFF. CDR3 sequence (DNA): TGCGCCAGCAGCTTGGCCATAGCGGGGGCTTTCAATGAGCAGTTCTTC.